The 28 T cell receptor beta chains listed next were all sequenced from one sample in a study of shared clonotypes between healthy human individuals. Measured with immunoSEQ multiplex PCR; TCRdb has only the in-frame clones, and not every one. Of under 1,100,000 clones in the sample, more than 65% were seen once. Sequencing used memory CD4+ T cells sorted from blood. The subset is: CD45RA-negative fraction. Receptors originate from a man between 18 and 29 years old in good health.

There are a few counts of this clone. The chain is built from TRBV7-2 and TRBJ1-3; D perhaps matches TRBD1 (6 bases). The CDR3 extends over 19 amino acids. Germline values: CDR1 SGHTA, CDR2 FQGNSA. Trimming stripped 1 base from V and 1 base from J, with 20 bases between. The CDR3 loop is CASSLGGGLQGSSGNTIYF. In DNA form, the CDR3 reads TGTGCCAGCAGCTTAGGAGGGGGGTTGCAGGGCTCTTCTGGAAACACCATATATTTT.

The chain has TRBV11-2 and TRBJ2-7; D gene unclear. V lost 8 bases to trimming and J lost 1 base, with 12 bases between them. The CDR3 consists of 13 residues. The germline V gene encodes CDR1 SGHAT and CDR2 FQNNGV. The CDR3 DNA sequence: TGTGCCAGCCGGATCTGGGGTTCCTACGAGCAGTACTTC. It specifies CASRIWGSYEQYF.

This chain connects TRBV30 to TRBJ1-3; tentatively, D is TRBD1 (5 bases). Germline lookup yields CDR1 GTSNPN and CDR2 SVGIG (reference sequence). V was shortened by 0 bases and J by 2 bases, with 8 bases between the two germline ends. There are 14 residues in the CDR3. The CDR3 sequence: CAWSVAGAGNTIYF. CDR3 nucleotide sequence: TGTGCCTGGAGTGTCGCGGGGGCTGGAAACACCATATATTTT.

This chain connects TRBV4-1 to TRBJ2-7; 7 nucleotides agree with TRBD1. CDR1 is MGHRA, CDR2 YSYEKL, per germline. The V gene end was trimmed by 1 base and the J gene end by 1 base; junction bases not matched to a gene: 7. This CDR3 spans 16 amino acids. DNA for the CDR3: TGCGCCAGCAGCCAAGCGTTCCTACAGGGGTCCTACGAGCAGTACTTC. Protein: CASSQAFLQGSYEQYF.

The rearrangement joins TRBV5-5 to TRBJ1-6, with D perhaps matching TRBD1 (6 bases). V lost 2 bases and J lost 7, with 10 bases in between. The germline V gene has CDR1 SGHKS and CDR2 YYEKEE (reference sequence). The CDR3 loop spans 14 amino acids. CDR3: CASSFTGMNSPLHF. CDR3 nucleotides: TGTGCCAGCAGCTTTACAGGGATGAATTCACCCCTCCACTTT.

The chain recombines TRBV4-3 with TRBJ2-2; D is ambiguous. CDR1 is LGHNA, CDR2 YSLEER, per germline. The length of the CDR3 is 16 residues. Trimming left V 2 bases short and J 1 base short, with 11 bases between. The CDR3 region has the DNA TGCGCCAGCAGCCAATTTGCGGACGGGAACACCGGGGAGCTGTTTTTT. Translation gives CASSQFADGNTGELFF.

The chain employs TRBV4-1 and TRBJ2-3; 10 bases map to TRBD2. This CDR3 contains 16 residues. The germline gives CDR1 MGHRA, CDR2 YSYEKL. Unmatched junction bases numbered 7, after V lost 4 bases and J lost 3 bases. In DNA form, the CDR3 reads TGCGCCAGCAGCCCCGCGACTAGCGGGTCTACAGATACGCAGTATTTT. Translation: CASSPATSGSTDTQYF.

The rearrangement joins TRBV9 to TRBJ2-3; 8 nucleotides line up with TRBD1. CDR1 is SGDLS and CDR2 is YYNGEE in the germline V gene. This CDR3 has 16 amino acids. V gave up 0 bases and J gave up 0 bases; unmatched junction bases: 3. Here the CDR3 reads CASSVGTGSSTDTQYF. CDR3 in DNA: TGTGCCAGCAGCGTAGGGACAGGGAGTAGCACAGATACGCAGTATTTT. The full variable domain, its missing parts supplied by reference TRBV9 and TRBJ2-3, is DSGVTQTPKHLITATGQRVTLRCSPRSGDLSVYWYQQSLDQGLQFLIQYYNGEERAKGNILERFSAQQFPDLHSELNLSSLELGDSALYFCASSVGTGSSTDTQYFGPGTRLTVL.

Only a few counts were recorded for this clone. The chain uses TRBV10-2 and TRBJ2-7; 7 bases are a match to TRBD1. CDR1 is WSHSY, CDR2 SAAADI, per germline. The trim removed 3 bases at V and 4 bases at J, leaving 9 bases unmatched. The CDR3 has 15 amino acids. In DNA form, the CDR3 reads TGCGCCAGCAGTGAAAGGACGACAGGGTGGTACGAGCAGTACTTC. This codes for CASSERTTGWYEQYF.

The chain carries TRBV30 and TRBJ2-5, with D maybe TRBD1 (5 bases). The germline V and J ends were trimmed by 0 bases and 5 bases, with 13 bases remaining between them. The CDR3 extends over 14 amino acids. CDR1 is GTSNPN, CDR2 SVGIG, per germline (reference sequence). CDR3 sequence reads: CAWSVVGAGETQYF. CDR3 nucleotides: TGTGCCTGGAGTGTAGTAGGGGCTGGGGAGACCCAGTACTTC.

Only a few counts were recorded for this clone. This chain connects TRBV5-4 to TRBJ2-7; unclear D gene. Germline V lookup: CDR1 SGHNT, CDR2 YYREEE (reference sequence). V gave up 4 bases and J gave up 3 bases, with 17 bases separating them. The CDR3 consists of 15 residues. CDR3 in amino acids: CASSPTTDAFYEQYF. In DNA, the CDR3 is TGTGCCAGCAGCCCCACTACAGATGCCTTCTACGAGCAGTACTTC. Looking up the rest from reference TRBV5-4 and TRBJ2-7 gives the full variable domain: ETGVTQSPTHLIKTRGQQVTLRCSSQSGHNTVSWYQQALGQGPQFIFQYYREEENGRGNFPPRFSGLQFPNYSSELNVNALELDDSALYLCASSPTTDAFYEQYFGPGTRLTVT.

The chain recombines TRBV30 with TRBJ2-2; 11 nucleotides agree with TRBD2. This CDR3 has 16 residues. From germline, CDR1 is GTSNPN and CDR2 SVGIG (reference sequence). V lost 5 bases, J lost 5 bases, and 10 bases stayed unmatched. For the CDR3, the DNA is TGTGCCTGGGGGGGACCGGGACTAGCGGCGACCGGGGAGCTGTTTTTT. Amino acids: CAWGGPGLAATGELFF.

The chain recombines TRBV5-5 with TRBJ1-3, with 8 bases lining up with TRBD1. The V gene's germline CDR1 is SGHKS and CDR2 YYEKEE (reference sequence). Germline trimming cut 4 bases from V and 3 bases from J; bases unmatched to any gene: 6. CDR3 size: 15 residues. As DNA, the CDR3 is TGTGCCAGCAGCCCGGACAGGGCCTATGGAAACACCATATATTTT. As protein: CASSPDRAYGNTIYF. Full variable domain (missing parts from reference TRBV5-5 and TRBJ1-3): DAGVTQSPTHLIKTRGQQVTLRCSPISGHKSVSWYQQVLGQGPQFIFQYYEKEERGRGNFPDRFSARQFPNYSSELNVNALLLGDSALYLCASSPDRAYGNTIYFGEGSWLTVV.

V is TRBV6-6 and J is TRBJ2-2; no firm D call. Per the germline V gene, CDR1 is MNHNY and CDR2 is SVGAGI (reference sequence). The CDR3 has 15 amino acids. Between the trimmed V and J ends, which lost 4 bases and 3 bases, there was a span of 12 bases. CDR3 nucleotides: TGTGCCAGCAGTTGGCGCAGTCCCCACACCGGGGAGCTGTTTTTT. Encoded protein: CASSWRSPHTGELFF.

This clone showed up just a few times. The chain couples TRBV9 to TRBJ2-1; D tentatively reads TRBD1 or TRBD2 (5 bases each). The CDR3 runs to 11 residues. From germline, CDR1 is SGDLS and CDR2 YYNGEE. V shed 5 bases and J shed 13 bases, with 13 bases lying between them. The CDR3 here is CASRSGTSQFF. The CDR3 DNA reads TGTGCCAGCAGGTCCGGGACCAGCCAGTTCTTC.

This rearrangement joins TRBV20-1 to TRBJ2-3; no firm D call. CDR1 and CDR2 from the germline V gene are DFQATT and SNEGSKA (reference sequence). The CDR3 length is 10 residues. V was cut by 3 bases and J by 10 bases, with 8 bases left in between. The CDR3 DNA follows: TGCAGTGCTAGGGGTATTCCGCAGTATTTT. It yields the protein CSARGIPQYF.

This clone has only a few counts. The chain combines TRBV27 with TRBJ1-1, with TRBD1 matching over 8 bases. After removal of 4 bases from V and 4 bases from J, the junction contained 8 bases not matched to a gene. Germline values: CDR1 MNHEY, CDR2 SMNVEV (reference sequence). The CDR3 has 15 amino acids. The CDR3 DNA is TGTGCCAGCAGTTACACGACAGGGGCGGGCACTGAAGCTTTCTTT. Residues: CASSYTTGAGTEAFF.

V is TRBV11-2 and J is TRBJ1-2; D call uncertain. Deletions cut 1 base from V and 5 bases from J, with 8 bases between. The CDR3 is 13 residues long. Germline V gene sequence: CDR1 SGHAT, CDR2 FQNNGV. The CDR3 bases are TGTGCCAGCAGCTTAGGGCCCATTTATGGCTACACCTTC. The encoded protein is CASSLGPIYGYTF.

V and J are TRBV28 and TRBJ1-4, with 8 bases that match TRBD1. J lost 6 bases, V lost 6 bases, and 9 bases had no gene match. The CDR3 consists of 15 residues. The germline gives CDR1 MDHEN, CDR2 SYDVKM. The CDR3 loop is CASRNSRGLYEKLFF. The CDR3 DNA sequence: TGTGCCAGCAGAAATTCCAGGGGGCTCTATGAAAAACTGTTTTTT.

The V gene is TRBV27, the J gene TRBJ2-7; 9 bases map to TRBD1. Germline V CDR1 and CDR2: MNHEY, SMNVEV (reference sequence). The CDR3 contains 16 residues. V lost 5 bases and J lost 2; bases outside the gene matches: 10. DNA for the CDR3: TGTGCCAGCAGTACCATTCTCGGGACAGGGCCCTACGAGCAGTACTTC. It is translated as CASSTILGTGPYEQYF.

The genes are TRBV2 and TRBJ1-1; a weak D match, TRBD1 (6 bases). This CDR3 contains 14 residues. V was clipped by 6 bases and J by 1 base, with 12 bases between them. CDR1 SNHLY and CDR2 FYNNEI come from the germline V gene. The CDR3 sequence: CASRPTGRNTEAFF. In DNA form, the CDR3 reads TGTGCCAGCAGACCTACAGGGAGGAACACTGAAGCTTTCTTT.

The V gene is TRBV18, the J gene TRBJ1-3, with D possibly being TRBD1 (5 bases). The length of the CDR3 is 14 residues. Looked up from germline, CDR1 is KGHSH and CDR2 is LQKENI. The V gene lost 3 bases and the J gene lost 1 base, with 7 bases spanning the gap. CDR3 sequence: CASSPTGSGNTIYF. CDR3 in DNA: TGTGCCAGCTCACCCACAGGTTCTGGAAACACCATATATTTT.

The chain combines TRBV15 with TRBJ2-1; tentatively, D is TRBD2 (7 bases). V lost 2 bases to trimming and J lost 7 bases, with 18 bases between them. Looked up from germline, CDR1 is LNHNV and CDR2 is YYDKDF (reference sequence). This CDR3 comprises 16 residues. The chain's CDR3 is CATSRRRGPPANEQFF. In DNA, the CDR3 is TGTGCCACCAGCAGAAGGCGGGGGCCCCCCGCGAATGAGCAGTTCTTC.

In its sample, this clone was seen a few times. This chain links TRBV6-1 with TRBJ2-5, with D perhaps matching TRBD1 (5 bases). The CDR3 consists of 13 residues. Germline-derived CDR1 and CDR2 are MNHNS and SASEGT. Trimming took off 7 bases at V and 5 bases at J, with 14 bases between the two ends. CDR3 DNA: TGTGCCAGCATCTCAGGGTATTGGGAGACCCAGTACTTC. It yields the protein CASISGYWETQYF.

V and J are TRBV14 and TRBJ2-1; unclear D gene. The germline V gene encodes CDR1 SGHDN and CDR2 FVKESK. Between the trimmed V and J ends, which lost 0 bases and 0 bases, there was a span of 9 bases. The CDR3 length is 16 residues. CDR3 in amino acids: CASSQDPGLSYNEQFF. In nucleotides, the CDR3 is TGTGCCAGCAGCCAAGATCCGGGCCTCTCCTACAATGAGCAGTTCTTC. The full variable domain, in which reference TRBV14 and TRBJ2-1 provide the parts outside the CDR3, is EAGVTQFPSHSVIEKGQTVTLRCDPISGHDNLYWYRRVMGKEIKFLLHFVKESKQDESGMPNNRFLAERTGGTYSTLKVQPAELEDSGVYFCASSQDPGLSYNEQFFGPGTRLTVL.

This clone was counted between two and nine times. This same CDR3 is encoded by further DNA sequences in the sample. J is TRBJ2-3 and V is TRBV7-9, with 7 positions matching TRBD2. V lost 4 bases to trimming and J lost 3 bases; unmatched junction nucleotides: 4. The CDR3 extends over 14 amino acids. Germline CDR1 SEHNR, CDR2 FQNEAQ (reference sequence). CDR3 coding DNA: TGTGCCAGCAGCTGGGAGGGCCTTACAGATACGCAGTATTTT. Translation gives CASSWEGLTDTQYF.

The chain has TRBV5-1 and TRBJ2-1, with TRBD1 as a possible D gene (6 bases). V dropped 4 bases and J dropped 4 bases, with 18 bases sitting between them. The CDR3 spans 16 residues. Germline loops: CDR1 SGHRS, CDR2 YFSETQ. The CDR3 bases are TGCGCCAGCAGCATGGATCCCGGGACAATATACAATGAGCAGTTCTTC. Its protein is CASSMDPGTIYNEQFF.

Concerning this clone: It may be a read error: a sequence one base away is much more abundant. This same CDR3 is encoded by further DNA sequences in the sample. CDR3: CASSESGSNQPQHF. CDR3 nucleotides: TGTGCCAGCAGTGAATCAGGGAGCAATCAGCCCCAGCATTTT. The rearrangement links TRBV6-1 to TRBJ1-5; D might be TRBD1 (5 bases). The ends were cut back, 2 bases at V and 1 base at J, with 6 bases in the middle. Germline loops: CDR1 MNHNS, CDR2 SASEGT. This CDR3 has 14 residues.